This TCR beta chain derives from a study of shared clonotypes between healthy human individuals. This clone appeared a single time. TCRdb keeps only in-frame clones here, not all; method: immunoSEQ multiplex PCR. The sample yields over a million clones, 98% seen once. Trimming cost V 4 bases and J 5 bases; bases outside gene matches: 3. From germline, CDR1 is SGHRS and CDR2 YFSETQ. This CDR3 spans 14 amino acids. The chain joins TRBV5-1 to TRBJ2-1; 10 bases map to TRBD2. The sample taken for sequencing was naive CD4+ T cells sorted from blood. Subset here: CD45RA+ positively selected. The source is a man aged 25 to 40 in good health. CDR3 sequence reads: CASSKSGRDNEQFF. The CDR3 coding sequence is TGCGCCAGCAGCAAGAGCGGGAGGGACAATGAGCAGTTCTTC.